This TCR beta chain was sequenced for a study of blood T cells in healthy people across ages. In regard to this clonotype: Its antigen is currently unknown. The junction shows a germline mismatch at one end, possibly a read error.

Germline V lookup: CDR1 SGHRS, CDR2 YFSETQ. This CDR3 is 14 amino acids long. Study-level findings and limits: Diversity of TCR beta per million T cells declined in a roughly linear way with age. PBMCs went unsorted, and a conclusive naive versus antigen-experienced comparison was therefore prevented. Estimates of diversity drawn from one million T cells were considered underestimates.

PCR was performed a second time for roughly 7 to 12 cycles using a sample-barcoded 5' primer and a J-beta primer mix. Via MiXCR, TCRdb re-called the 5' RACE reads, giving one row per CDR3 protein. The sample includes about 1.4 million distinct CDR3 sequences, around 59% of them seen just once. The chain has TRBV5-1 and TRBJ1-4, with 7 bases aligning to TRBD1. The sequence derives from a man in his late teens or twenties in good health. The sequencing input was blood. The CDR3: CANSAGQSNEKLFF. For the CDR3, the DNA is TGCGCCAACAGCGCGGGACAGAGTAATGAAAAACTGTTTTTT.